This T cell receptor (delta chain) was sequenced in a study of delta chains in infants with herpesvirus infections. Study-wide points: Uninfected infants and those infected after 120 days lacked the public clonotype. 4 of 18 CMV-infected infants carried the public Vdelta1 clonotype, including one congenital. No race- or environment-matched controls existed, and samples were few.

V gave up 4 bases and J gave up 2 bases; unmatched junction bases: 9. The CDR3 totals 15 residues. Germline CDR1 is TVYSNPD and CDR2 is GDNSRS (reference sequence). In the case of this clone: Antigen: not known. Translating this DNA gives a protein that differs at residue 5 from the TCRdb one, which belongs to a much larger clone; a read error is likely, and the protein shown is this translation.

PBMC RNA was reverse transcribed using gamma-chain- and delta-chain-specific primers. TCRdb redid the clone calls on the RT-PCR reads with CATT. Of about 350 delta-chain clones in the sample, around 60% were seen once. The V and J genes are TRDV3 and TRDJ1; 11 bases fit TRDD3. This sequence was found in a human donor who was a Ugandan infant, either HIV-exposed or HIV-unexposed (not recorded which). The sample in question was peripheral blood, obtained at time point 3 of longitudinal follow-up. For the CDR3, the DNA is TGTGCCTCCGATTCCTGGGGGATACAAACCGATAAACTCATCTTT. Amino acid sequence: CASDSWGIQTDKLIF.